This passage covers 19 T cell receptor beta chains from one sample sequenced in a study of T cell responses to AZD1222 COVID-19 vaccine (dated by TCRdb to the early 2020s). The time point label, read with the paper, signifies: baseline before first vaccination. The library relied on the immunoSEQ multiplex PCR assay. Drawn from immuneACCESS, this table holds only the in-frame rearrangements with V and J called that TCRdb kept. Clones are partly lost; checked studies trace under half to an unresolved V gene and leave the rest unexplained. This sample gives some 94,000 clones in total; nearly 90% of them show up just once. Around 3.1% of the sample is taken by the ten largest. The sequencing here drew on peripheral blood, taken on day 0 of AZD1222 vaccination. These receptors all stem from an adult in good health.

The J gene is TRBJ2-6, the V gene TRBV24-1; D possibly corresponds to TRBD2 (5 bases). This CDR3 is built from 17 residues. CDR1 and CDR2 from the germline V gene are KGHDR and SFDVKD. V was cut by 5 bases and J by 0 bases, with 13 bases left in between. The CDR3 loop is CATSGTDGNSGANVLTF. As DNA, the CDR3 is TGTGCCACCAGTGGCACGGACGGGAACTCTGGGGCCAACGTCCTGACTTTC.

This clone came up once. The CDR3 region is CASSQVLDRGRLSNQPQHF. The DNA of the CDR3 is TGTGCCAGCAGCCAAGTTTTGGACAGGGGACGACTAAGCAATCAGCCCCAGCATTTT. This chain joins TRBV4-2 and TRBJ1-5, with 9 nucleotides matching TRBD1. The germline CDR1 and CDR2 sequences are LGHNA and YNFKEQ. The CDR3 is 19 residues long. Trimming took 1 base from V and 1 from J; bases not matched to a gene: 11.

The chain couples TRBV7-8 to TRBJ1-5, with TRBD1 matching 8 bases. V trimming: 0 bases; J trimming: 6 bases; junction bases outside the gene matches: 7. This CDR3 spans 16 amino acids. Germline V CDR1 and CDR2: SGHVS, FQNEAQ. CDR3 residues: CASSLARPGGGQPQHF. The CDR3 DNA follows: TGTGCCAGCAGCTTAGCGCGACCAGGGGGCGGTCAGCCCCAGCATTTT.

The chain links TRBV24-1 to TRBJ1-5; no definite D call. In germline, CDR1 is KGHDR, CDR2 SFDVKD. The ends were cut back, 3 bases at V and 0 bases at J, with 5 bases in the middle. The CDR3 spans 14 residues. CDR3 sequence reads: CATSDAGSNQPQHF. In nucleotides, the CDR3 is TGTGCCACCAGTGATGCGGGTAGCAATCAGCCCCAGCATTTT.

The V call is TRBV3-1 (or the pseudogene TRBV3-2), the J call TRBJ1-6, with D unclear. The germline V gene has CDR1 LGHDT and CDR2 YNNKEL (reference sequence). The CDR3 spans 14 residues. With 3 bases removed from V and 6 bases from J, the gap between germline ends came to 9 bases. The CDR3 loop is CASSHSRFNSPLHF. The CDR3 DNA sequence: TGTGCCAGCAGCCATAGCCGCTTTAATTCACCCCTCCACTTT.

V is TRBV4-3 and J is TRBJ1-4; 12 positions match TRBD1. The junction had 9 bases not matched to a gene; V was cut back by 3 bases and J by 10 bases. Germline CDR1 and CDR2: LGHNA and YSLEER. This CDR3 contains 16 residues. CDR3 sequence: CASSQDTGTGGAKLFF. The CDR3 nucleotides are TGCGCCAGCAGCCAGGATACCGGGACAGGGGGCGCAAAACTGTTTTTT.

J is TRBJ2-7 and V is TRBV3-1 (or the pseudogene TRBV3-2); tentatively, D is TRBD1 (5 bases). CDR1 is LGHDT and CDR2 is YNNKEL in the germline V gene (reference sequence). Trimming took 1 base from V and 3 from J, leaving 13 bases between them. This CDR3 has 15 amino acids. As DNA, the CDR3 is TGTGCCAGCAGCCAAGTGCCCGGACAACTCTACGAGCAGTACGTC. It codes for CASSQVPGQLYEQYV.

This chain connects TRBV7-9 to TRBJ1-4; maybe TRBD1 (5 bases). Trimming pared 1 base from V and 8 bases from J, leaving 14 bases between. The germline V gene encodes CDR1 SEHNR and CDR2 FQNEAQ (reference sequence). This CDR3 spans 15 amino acids. The CDR3 here is CASSLGGAGGEKLFF. Here the CDR3 DNA reads TGTGCCAGCAGCTTAGGTGGGGCAGGAGGCGAAAAACTGTTTTTT.

As to this clone: A junction end diverges from the germline sequence, so it may reflect a read error. The CDR3 DNA follows: TGTGCCAGCAGCTTGCAGGGGGCTAACGGCAATCAGCCCCAGCATTTT. It codes for CASSLQGANGNQPQHF. V gene TRBV5-1 combines with J gene TRBJ1-5; the match to TRBD1 covers 8 bases. Germline lookup yields CDR1 SGHRS and CDR2 YFSETQ. This CDR3 is 16 amino acids long.

This chain joins TRBV5-8 and TRBJ2-7; perhaps TRBD2 as D (7 bases). Germline CDR1 SGHTS, CDR2 YDEGEE. The CDR3 loop spans 13 amino acids. Trimming left V 2 bases short and J 9 bases short, with 15 bases between. The CDR3 DNA is TGTGCCAGCAGCTTCGGGGGGCCTTCTGGGCAGTACGTC. The encoded protein is CASSFGGPSGQYV.

V and J are TRBV6-5 and TRBJ1-5, with no clear D. The germline V and J ends were trimmed by 4 bases and 4 bases, with 8 bases remaining between them. CDR3 length: 13 amino acids. Germline V gene sequence: CDR1 MNHEY, CDR2 SVGAGI. This CDR3 reads CASSFSSNQPQHF. The CDR3 nucleotides read TGTGCCAGCAGTTTTTCATCGAATCAGCCCCAGCATTTT.

The rearrangement links TRBV19 to TRBJ1-2, with TRBD1 matching over 7 bases. Germline CDR1 reads LNHDA; CDR2 reads SQIVND (reference sequence). The CDR3 extends over 13 amino acids. V was pared by 5 bases and J by 4 bases, with 4 bases of the junction left unmatched. The CDR3 here is CASSYRGGYGYTF. CDR3 in DNA: TGTGCCAGTAGTTACAGGGGCGGCTATGGCTACACCTTC.

The chain combines TRBV3-1 (or the pseudogene TRBV3-2) with TRBJ2-1; D is perhaps TRBD2 (6 bases). This CDR3 region has 16 residues. The V gene lost 1 base and the J gene lost 9 bases, with 19 bases spanning the gap. Germline V gene data show CDR1 as LGHDT and CDR2 as YNNKEL (reference sequence). In DNA, the CDR3 is TGTGCCAGCAGCCAAGGTCAGGGACTCCTCCTTAGTGAGCAGTTCTTC. This gives the protein CASSQGQGLLLSEQFF.

This chain uses TRBV4-2 with TRBJ2-2, with 11 nucleotides matching TRBD2. The CDR3 runs 20 residues. The V gene's germline CDR1 is LGHNA and CDR2 YNFKEQ. Germline trimming cut 4 bases from V and 6 bases from J; bases unmatched to any gene: 19. CDR3 bases: TGTGCCAGCAGCCCCCGTGCCCGGGAACGACTAGCGGGGATCGCCGGGGAGCTGTTTTTT. Its translation: CASSPRARERLAGIAGELFF.

This clone was recorded many times. The chain joins TRBV19 to TRBJ1-1, with 7 bases aligning to TRBD1. The CDR3 contains 12 residues. V lost 6 bases, J lost 4 bases, and 2 bases stayed unmatched. Germline CDR1 reads LNHDA; CDR2 reads SQIVND (reference sequence). The DNA for the CDR3 is TGTGCCAGTAGAACAGGGGCCACTGAAGCTTTCTTT. As protein: CASRTGATEAFF.

The chain carries TRBV24-1 and TRBJ1-5; no reliable D call. The CDR3 consists of 13 residues. Trimming left V 8 bases short and J 2 bases short, with 9 bases between. Germline V CDR1 and CDR2: KGHDR, SFDVKD. The CDR3 sequence: CATTSPGNQPQHF. The CDR3, as DNA: TGTGCCACCACCTCCCCGGGCAATCAGCCCCAGCATTTT.

V and J are TRBV11-3 and TRBJ1-2, with 10 bases identical to TRBD1. The CDR3 extends over 16 amino acids. V lost 0 bases, J lost 6 bases, and 7 bases stayed unmatched. Germline V gene sequence: CDR1 SGHNT, CDR2 YENEEA. CDR3 in amino acids: CASSLDPGQGSHGYTF. The CDR3 coding sequence is TGTGCCAGCAGCTTAGATCCGGGACAGGGGAGCCATGGCTACACCTTC.

The chain joins TRBV3-1 (or the pseudogene TRBV3-2) to TRBJ2-1, with D perhaps matching TRBD2 (5 bases). CDR1 is LGHDT, CDR2 YNNKEL, per germline (reference sequence). The CDR3 has 12 amino acids. V dropped 3 bases and J dropped 9 bases, with 9 bases sitting between them. The CDR3 reads CASSHTGGEQFF. Written as DNA, the CDR3 is TGTGCCAGCAGCCACACCGGAGGTGAGCAGTTCTTC.

V is TRBV4-3 and J is TRBJ1-2, with D possibly TRBD1 on 6 matching bases. The V and J ends lost 1 base and 4 bases respectively, with 16 bases between them. The CDR3 has 16 amino acids. Germline V gene data show CDR1 as LGHNA and CDR2 as YSLEER. The chain's CDR3 is CASSQGGRGGSYGYTF. The CDR3 bases are TGCGCCAGCAGCCAAGGGGGGCGGGGCGGGAGCTATGGCTACACCTTC.